This T cell receptor beta chain was documented in a study of cytomegalovirus exposure and HLA in healthy donors. Study outcomes and limitations: HLA allele associations emerged for 15,000 to 20,000 TCR beta sequences in a later analysis, at 0.05 false discovery rate.

In this sample, this clone turned up a few times. The antigen is unknown. Researchers ran the PCR with 60 Vbeta and 13 Jbeta primers. Profiled with immunoSEQ multiplex PCR; TCRdb holds only in-frame clones, not every one. The sample yields 75,000 to 100,000 clones, about three quarters seen once. The CDR3 covers 16 residues. CDR1 is SGDLS and CDR2 is YYNGEE in the germline V gene. Trimming took 0 bases from V and 5 from J, leaving 15 bases between them. The V call is TRBV9, the J call TRBJ2-1, with D perhaps matching TRBD1 (6 bases). Material for sequencing was PBMCs. The sequence derives from a man aged 55 to 70 in good health and CMV-seropositive. For the CDR3, the DNA is TGTGCCAGCAGCGTAGGGAATTGGGACACAAACAATGAGCAGTTCTTC. Translating gives CASSVGNWDTNNEQFF.